The 24 T cell receptor beta chains below all came from one sample that was sequenced in a study of T cells after yellow fever vaccination. TCRdb reprocessed the 5' RACE reads via MiXCR and lists one record per CDR3 protein. Here the sample spans roughly 150,000 distinct CDR3 sequences, just over 6.5% being singletons. This material consisted of CD4+ T cells sorted from PBMCs, taken 10 days after the yellow fever booster vaccination. Receptors were obtained from a man aged 25 to 40 who received the YFV17D yellow fever vaccine.

This clonotype was observed a few times. This chain joins TRBV5-1 and TRBJ1-6; TRBD1 might be the D (5 bases). Trimming removed 4 bases at V and 0 bases at J, with 11 bases between. The CDR3 extends over 16 amino acids. Per the germline V gene, CDR1 is SGHRS and CDR2 is YFSETQ. DNA for the CDR3: TGCGCCAGCAGCGGGAAGGGGAGCTCCTATAATTCACCCCTCCACTTT. Translated: CASSGKGSSYNSPLHF.

In this sample, this clonotype turned up many times. The chain carries TRBV6-5 and TRBJ2-5; D gene uncertain. Per germline, CDR1 MNHEY and CDR2 SVGAGI. Trimming took off 7 bases at V and 8 bases at J, with 11 bases between the two ends. The CDR3 totals 11 residues. CDR3 amino acids: CASTHISTQYF. The DNA of the CDR3 is TGTGCCAGCACCCACATCTCAACCCAGTACTTC.

The chain is built from TRBV6-2 or TRBV6-3 and TRBJ1-1; the D gene is possibly TRBD1 (5 bases). Trimming removed 2 bases at V and 10 bases at J, with 17 bases between. The CDR3 loop spans 14 amino acids. Germline V CDR1 and CDR2: MNHEY, SVGEGT. As DNA, the CDR3 is TGTGCCAGCAGTTACCGGCAGGGTGTCGTCGGAGCTTTCTTT. Protein: CASSYRQGVVGAFF.

This clonotype has ten or more counts. The V call is TRBV7-9, the J call TRBJ2-7; D tentatively fits TRBD1 or TRBD2 (5 bases each). Trimming stripped 5 bases from V and 1 base from J, with 12 bases between. CDR1 is SEHNR and CDR2 is FQNEAQ in the germline V gene (reference sequence). This CDR3 contains 14 residues. CDR3 nucleotide sequence: TGTGCCAGCAGCCCCGGGACGCCATCCTACGAGCAGTACTTC. Translated, it gives CASSPGTPSYEQYF.

At least ten counts were recorded for this clonotype. The chain recombines TRBV20-1 with TRBJ2-4; maybe TRBD1 (6 bases). The CDR3 has 14 residues. Germline CDR1 DFQATT, CDR2 SNEGSKA (reference sequence). V shed 6 bases and J shed 8 bases, with 20 bases lying between them. The CDR3, as DNA: TGCAGTGCCCCGAGGGCAGGGGTTAAAGACATTCAGTACTTC. It is translated as CSAPRAGVKDIQYF.

This clonotype has ten or more counts. The CDR3: CASSPSSRGPDTQYF. The DNA of the CDR3 is TGTGCCAGCAGCCCATCGTCCCGGGGACCAGATACGCAGTATTTT. V is TRBV9 and J is TRBJ2-3; TRBD1 or TRBD2 may be the D gene (5 bases each). The CDR3 runs to 15 residues. The germline V gene encodes CDR1 SGDLS and CDR2 YYNGEE. Trimming shortened V by 4 bases and J by 4 bases, and 16 bases separated the two germline ends.

At least ten counts were recorded for this clonotype. The V call is TRBV4-2, the J call TRBJ2-1; TRBD2 matches 10 bases. Per the germline V gene, CDR1 is LGHNA and CDR2 is YNFKEQ. The junction had 3 bases not matched to a gene; V was cut back by 2 bases and J by 8 bases. The CDR3 is 14 amino acids. In nucleotides, the CDR3 is TGTGCCAGCAGCCAAAGCGGGGGGGGACATGAGCAGTTCTTC. This sequence encodes CASSQSGGGHEQFF.

This clonotype was detected ten times or more. The V and J genes are TRBV20-1 and TRBJ1-2, with TRBD1 as a possible D gene (5 bases). This CDR3 spans 12 amino acids. CDR1 is DFQATT and CDR2 is SNEGSKA in the germline V gene (reference sequence). The V and J ends lost 3 bases and 8 bases respectively, with 13 bases between them. The DNA for the CDR3 is TGCAGTGCTAGTCGGGGGATCGAGGGCTACACCTTC. It specifies CSASRGIEGYTF.

This clonotype appeared many times. The chain joins TRBV5-5 to TRBJ2-7; D gene uncertain. With 6 bases removed from V and 2 bases from J, the gap between germline ends came to 12 bases. CDR1 and CDR2 from the germline V gene are SGHKS and YYEKEE (reference sequence). The CDR3 runs 13 residues. The CDR3 is CASTPGGAYEQYF. The CDR3 nucleotides read TGTGCCAGCACCCCAGGTGGAGCCTACGAGCAGTACTTC.

This clonotype has ten or more counts. The V gene is TRBV18, the J gene TRBJ2-5, with 7 bases identical to TRBD1. V dropped 4 bases and J dropped 2; count of bases not matched to a gene: 13. This CDR3 is built from 17 residues. Germline-derived CDR1 and CDR2 are KGHSH and LQKENI. CDR3 DNA sequence: TGTGCCAGCTCACGGGTCCGGGGACAGACTTTTCAAGAGACCCAGTACTTC. It is translated as CASSRVRGQTFQETQYF.

J is TRBJ2-7 and V is TRBV7-2; no reliable D call. Looked up from germline, CDR1 is SGHTA and CDR2 is FQGNSA. The ends were cut back, 1 base at V and 5 bases at J, with 9 bases in the middle. This CDR3 comprises 13 residues. For the CDR3, the DNA is TGTGCCAGCAGCTTAGAGCTATCCGACGAGCAGTACTTC. This sequence encodes CASSLELSDEQYF.

The chain carries TRBV20-1 and TRBJ2-4, with a weak D call TRBD2 (6 bases). The germline V gene has CDR1 DFQATT and CDR2 SNEGSKA (reference sequence). V was clipped by 1 base and J by 9 bases, with 13 bases between them. This CDR3 spans 13 amino acids. CDR3 in DNA: TGCAGTGCTAGAGGTTCCCGGGGGTTCATTCAGTACTTC. It yields the protein CSARGSRGFIQYF.

This clonotype has a count of ten or more. The rearrangement links TRBV4-1 to TRBJ2-1, with 7 bases aligning to TRBD2. Trimming removed 1 base from V and 3 bases from J; junction bases left unmatched: 6. This CDR3 comprises 16 residues. Germline lookup yields CDR1 MGHRA and CDR2 YSYEKL. The CDR3 bases are TGCGCCAGCAGCCAAGTGCGCCTAGCGGACTACAATGAGCAGTTCTTC. Translation gives CASSQVRLADYNEQFF.

The table lists this clonotype with many counts. CDR3 residues: CATSRSGSYGYTF. In DNA, the CDR3 is TGTGCCACCAGCAGATCAGGTTCTTATGGCTACACCTTC. This chain uses TRBV15 with TRBJ1-2; D call uncertain. CDR3 length equals 13 residues. The V and J ends lost 2 bases and 5 bases respectively, with 9 bases between them. Germline assignment: CDR1 LNHNV and CDR2 YYDKDF (reference sequence).

This clonotype was counted at least ten times. The rearrangement joins TRBV12-3 or TRBV12-4 to TRBJ1-1; D is unresolved. The ends were cut back, 5 bases at V and 2 bases at J, with 9 bases in the middle. There are 13 residues in the CDR3. CDR3 residues: CASSQDPNTEAFF. CDR3 sequence (DNA): TGTGCCAGCAGTCAAGACCCAAACACTGAAGCTTTCTTT.

This chain joins TRBV4-1 and TRBJ2-1; no definite D call. The V end was cut by 1 base, the J end by 4 bases, with 14 bases between. The length of the CDR3 is 16 residues. CDR1 is MGHRA and CDR2 is YSYEKL in the germline V gene. CDR3 nucleotide sequence: TGCGCCAGCAGCCAAGTACTGAGCGCCGATTACAATGAGCAGTTCTTC. This sequence encodes CASSQVLSADYNEQFF.

This clonotype was counted at least ten times. The V gene is TRBV18, the J gene TRBJ2-1; 11 bases line up with TRBD1. With 3 bases clipped from V and 7 bases from J, the junction kept 2 bases outside the gene matches. The germline V gene encodes CDR1 KGHSH and CDR2 LQKENI. The CDR3 covers 14 residues. The CDR3 sequence: CASSPGTGGNEQFF. CDR3 in DNA: TGTGCCAGCTCACCCGGGACAGGGGGGAATGAGCAGTTCTTC. Full variable domain (rest looked up from reference TRBV18 and TRBJ2-1): NAGVMQNPRHLVRRRGQEARLRCSPMKGHSHVYWYRQLPEEGLKFMVYLQKENIIDESGMPKERFSAEFPKEGPSILRIQQVVRGDSAAYFCASSPGTGGNEQFFGPGTRLTVL.

This clonotype was seen repeatedly, ten times or more. The chain carries TRBV20-1 and TRBJ2-1, with TRBD2 matching 9 bases. Unmatched junction bases numbered 11, after V lost 4 bases and J lost 7 bases. The length of the CDR3 is 15 residues. Germline-derived CDR1 and CDR2 are DFQATT and SNEGSKA (reference sequence). CDR3 loop: CSATKGREGVNEQFF. CDR3 DNA sequence: TGCAGTGCTACGAAGGGGCGGGAGGGTGTGAATGAGCAGTTCTTC.

With regard to this clonotype: The junction departs from the called germline gene at one end, perhaps through a read error. The chain is built from TRBV7-7 and TRBJ2-3; perhaps TRBD2 as D (5 bases). This CDR3 comprises 16 residues. Per the germline V gene, CDR1 is SSHAT and CDR2 is FNYEAQ (reference sequence). The CDR3: CASSLLERDRGDTQYF. For the CDR3, the DNA is TGTGCTAGCAGCCTGCTGGAGAGGGATCGGGGAGATACGCAGTATTTT.

This clonotype was counted at least ten times. V usage is TRBV7-8 and J usage is TRBJ2-7; TRBD2 aligns across 7 bases. CDR1 is SGHVS and CDR2 is FQNEAQ in the germline V gene. This CDR3 has 15 amino acids. V gave up 0 bases and J gave up 2 bases; unmatched junction bases: 4. This CDR3 is CASSLARTRTYEQYF. DNA for the CDR3: TGTGCCAGCAGCTTAGCGCGGACTAGAACCTACGAGCAGTACTTC.

In nucleotides, the CDR3 is TGTGCCAGCAGCCCGCCCGGGACAGGGACACGTTCACCCCTCCACTTT. This sequence encodes CASSPPGTGTRSPLHF. This rearrangement joins TRBV7-9 to TRBJ1-6; TRBD1 matches 9 bases. The V and J ends lost 5 bases and 9 bases, in that order; junction bases with no gene match: 11. CDR1 and CDR2 (germline): SEHNR, FQNEAQ (reference sequence). This CDR3 region has 16 residues.

The genes are TRBV20-1 and TRBJ2-4; D not certain. V lost 4 bases, J lost 0 bases, and 13 bases lay in between. CDR3 length: 15 amino acids. Per the germline V gene, CDR1 is DFQATT and CDR2 is SNEGSKA (reference sequence). CDR3 DNA: TGCAGTGCTACAAAAGTAACCCCAGCCAAAAACATTCAGTACTTC. Translating gives CSATKVTPAKNIQYF.

This clonotype was detected many times. The gene calls are TRBV20-1 and TRBJ2-4; D gene unclear. Germline loops: CDR1 DFQATT, CDR2 SNEGSKA (reference sequence). V was clipped by 5 bases and J by 4 bases, with 3 bases between them. The CDR3 consists of 10 residues. For the CDR3, the DNA is TGCAGTGCTCCGAAAAACATTCAGTACTTC. Protein: CSAPKNIQYF.

In its sample, this clonotype was seen many times. The V gene is TRBV18, the J gene TRBJ2-7; the match to TRBD1 covers 8 bases. The CDR3 runs to 16 residues. J was trimmed by 1 base and V by 6 bases; bases with no gene match: 11. Germline lookup yields CDR1 KGHSH and CDR2 LQKENI. CDR3 protein: CASSPLGGTGSYEQYF. The DNA for the CDR3 is TGTGCCAGCTCCCCTCTCGGCGGGACAGGATCCTACGAGCAGTACTTC. The full variable domain, in which reference TRBV18 and TRBJ2-7 provide the parts outside the CDR3, is NAGVMQNPRHLVRRRGQEARLRCSPMKGHSHVYWYRQLPEEGLKFMVYLQKENIIDESGMPKERFSAEFPKEGPSILRIQQVVRGDSAAYFCASSPLGGTGSYEQYFGPGTRLTVT.